This TCR beta chain was retrieved from a study of T cell responses to AZD1222 COVID-19 vaccine. Here immunoSEQ multiplex PCR was the method, and the copy in TCRdb shows in-frame clones only, minus some. The sample has 90,000 to 100,000 clones; about 89% are singletons. Trimming cost V 3 bases and J 4 bases; bases outside gene matches: 3. The CDR3 contains 14 residues. In germline, CDR1 is SGDLS, CDR2 YYNGEE. This material consisted of peripheral blood, taken on day 0 of AZD1222 vaccination. This TCR derives from an adult in good health. This rearrangement joins TRBV9 to TRBJ2-3; TRBD1 matches at 9 bases. The CDR3 reads CASSAGQGPDTQYF. Here the CDR3 DNA reads TGTGCCAGCAGCGCCGGACAGGGGCCAGATACGCAGTATTTT.